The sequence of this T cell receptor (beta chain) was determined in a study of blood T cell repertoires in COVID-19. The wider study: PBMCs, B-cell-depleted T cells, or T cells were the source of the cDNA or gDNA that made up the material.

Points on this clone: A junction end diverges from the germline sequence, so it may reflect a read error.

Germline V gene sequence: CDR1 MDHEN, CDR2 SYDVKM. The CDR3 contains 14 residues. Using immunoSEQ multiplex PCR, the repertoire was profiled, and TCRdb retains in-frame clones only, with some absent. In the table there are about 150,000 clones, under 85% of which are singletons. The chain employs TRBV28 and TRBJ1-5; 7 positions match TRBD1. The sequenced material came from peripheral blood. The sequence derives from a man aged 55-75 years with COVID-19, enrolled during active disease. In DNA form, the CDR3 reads TGTGCCAGCGGTTTACAGGGGAAGAATCAGCCCCAGCATTTT. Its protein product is CASGLQGKNQPQHF.